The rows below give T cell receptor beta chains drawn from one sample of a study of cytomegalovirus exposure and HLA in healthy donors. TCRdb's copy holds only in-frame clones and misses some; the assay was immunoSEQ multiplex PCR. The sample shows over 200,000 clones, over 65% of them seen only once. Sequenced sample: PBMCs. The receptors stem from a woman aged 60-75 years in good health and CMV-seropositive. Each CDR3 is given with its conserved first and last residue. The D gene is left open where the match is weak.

CASSLANPTGVGHEQFF TGTGCCAGCAGCTTGGCGAATCCGACAGGGGTAGGACATGAGCAGTTCTTC TRBJ2-1 TRBD1 TRBV5-4
CASSKDSPSSYNEQFF TGTGCCAGCAGCAAGGACAGTCCGAGCTCCTACAATGAGCAGTTCTTC TRBJ2-1 . TRBV7-2
CASSPTTGNQPQHF TGTGCCAGCAGCCCTACGACAGGGAATCAGCCCCAGCATTTT TRBJ1-5 TRBD1 TRBV7-2
CASSEALIGEQFF TGTGCCAGCAGTGAAGCGCTAATCGGGGAGCAGTTCTTC TRBJ2-1 . TRBV2
CASSDSDRVNVLTF TGTGCCAGCAGTGACTCCGACAGGGTGAACGTCCTGACTTTC TRBJ2-6 TRBD1 TRBV25-1
CASSLVGEGAKNIQYF TGTGCCAGCAGCTTAGTCGGGGAAGGGGCCAAAAACATTCAGTACTTC TRBJ2-4 . TRBV7-9
CASTPGTGGPNYGYTF TGTGCCAGCACACCCGGGACAGGGGGCCCTAACTATGGCTACACCTTC TRBJ1-2 TRBD1 TRBV9
CASSLSLRENNQPQHF TGTGCCAGCAGCTTGTCGCTCAGGGAAAACAATCAGCCCCAGCATTTT TRBJ1-5 . TRBV5-6
CASSGTTGGGGSPLHF TGTGCCAGCAGTGGGACGACAGGGGGGGGCGGTTCACCCCTCCACTTT TRBJ1-6 TRBD1 TRBV2
CASSDPAGSLTYEQYF TGTGCCAGCAGCGACCCGGCCGGGAGCTTGACCTACGAGCAGTACTTC TRBJ2-7 . TRBV5-4
CASSLWTDGRAGYTF TGTGCCAGCAGTTTATGGACTGATGGAAGGGCGGGCTACACCTTC TRBJ1-2 . TRBV27